This TCR beta chain came from a study of shared clonotypes between healthy human individuals. Overall study findings and caveats: Among non-shared clonotypes, generation probabilities were lower than among those shared by all four donors.

The assay was immunoSEQ multiplex PCR, and TCRdb's table has in-frame clones only and misses some. The table has around 1.1 million clones, around 77% seen once. As to this clone: Its antigen is not known. Other DNA sequences in this sample translate to the same CDR3.

V was cut by 5 bases and J by 0 bases, with 8 bases left in between. The germline V gene has CDR1 GTSNPN and CDR2 SVGIG (reference sequence). The CDR3 spans 14 residues. All donors were healthy HIV-negative adults lacking recent acute infections or vaccinations. The genes are TRBV30 and TRBJ2-6, with D perhaps matching TRBD2 (6 bases). The sample was memory CD4+ T cells from PBMCs. The subset here: CD45RA-negative fraction. This TCR was recovered from a man aged 18 to 35 in good health. Some clones in this sample may be carry-over from other donors' samples. The CDR3 is CAWRESSGANVLTF. The CDR3 DNA reads as TGTGCCTGGCGGGAGAGCTCTGGGGCCAACGTCCTGACTTTC.